This T cell receptor beta chain came from a study of cytomegalovirus exposure and HLA in healthy donors. The PCR used 60 Vbeta and 13 Jbeta primers. Profiling relied on immunoSEQ multiplex PCR, and the TCRdb table lists in-frame clones only, not all of them. Of about 140,000 clones listed, around 65% are singletons. The specimen was PBMCs. The receptor was derived from a male donor in good health and CMV-seronegative.

CDR3 sequence: CASSLREDEKLFF. The DNA for the CDR3 is TGTGCCAGCAGCCTGAGGGAGGACGAAAAACTGTTTTTT. The chain joins TRBV7-6 to TRBJ1-4; D is uncertain. The V gene's germline CDR1 is SGHVS and CDR2 FNYEAQ. V lost 5 bases, J lost 8 bases, and 12 bases lay in between. The CDR3 contains 13 residues.